Listed below are T cell receptor beta chains from one sample, sequenced in a study of shared clonotypes between healthy human individuals. Only in-frame clones appear in the TCRdb table, and some are missing; sequencing was by immunoSEQ multiplex PCR. The table has almost 750,000 clones, over 60% seen once; the top ten hold under 2%. Sequencing was performed on memory CD4+ T cells sorted from blood. Source of these receptors: a woman aged 25-40 years in good health. Each CDR3 is given with its conserved first and last residue.

j_call: TRBJ2-3; v_call: TRBV9; cdr3_aa: CASSRGESTDTQYF
j_call: TRBJ2-2; v_call: TRBV4-1; cdr3_aa: CASSQIAGGNVAGELFF
j_call: TRBJ2-2; v_call: TRBV11-2; cdr3_aa: CASSLGGGRGLTGELFF
j_call: TRBJ1-5; v_call: TRBV28; cdr3_aa: CASSSGVVKPQHF
j_call: TRBJ2-3; v_call: TRBV6-6; cdr3_aa: CASSYSNGGLYF
j_call: TRBJ1-4; v_call: TRBV9; cdr3_aa: CASSVGRQGAGEKLFF
j_call: TRBJ2-5; v_call: TRBV5-1; cdr3_aa: CASSLTGTEETQYF
j_call: TRBJ2-2; v_call: TRBV29-1; cdr3_aa: CSVAGVWTGELFF
j_call: TRBJ2-5; v_call: TRBV10-1; cdr3_aa: CASSPPLYRGQETQYF
j_call: TRBJ2-5; v_call: TRBV18; cdr3_aa: CASSPMDETQYF
j_call: TRBJ1-1; v_call: TRBV2; cdr3_aa: CASSEAAGNTEAFF
j_call: TRBJ2-1; v_call: TRBV7-9; cdr3_aa: CASSSGFYNEQFF
j_call: TRBJ2-7; v_call: TRBV2; cdr3_aa: CASSERRGEQYF
j_call: TRBJ2-3; v_call: TRBV19; cdr3_aa: CASSTKTSTQDDTQYF
j_call: TRBJ1-2; v_call: TRBV30; cdr3_aa: CAWIHSSYGYTF
j_call: TRBJ2-5; v_call: TRBV7-9; cdr3_aa: CASSLGVQYF
j_call: TRBJ2-7; v_call: TRBV7-6; cdr3_aa: CASSLMAGGLMSEQYF
j_call: TRBJ2-1; v_call: TRBV30; cdr3_aa: CAWRPGTLSYNEQFF
j_call: TRBJ2-7; v_call: TRBV27; cdr3_aa: CASSSVARGAYEQYF
j_call: TRBJ2-2; v_call: TRBV5-5; cdr3_aa: CASSLPTGVGTGELFF
j_call: TRBJ2-3; v_call: TRBV27; cdr3_aa: CASRPAAGTDTQYF
j_call: TRBJ1-6; v_call: TRBV19; cdr3_aa: CARQGNSPLHF
j_call: TRBJ2-1; v_call: TRBV30; cdr3_aa: CAWSGYNEQFF
j_call: TRBJ1-1; v_call: TRBV6-1; cdr3_aa: CASSAAGRGVFAFF
j_call: TRBJ2-1; v_call: TRBV7-9; cdr3_aa: CASSLAGGRVDEQFF
j_call: TRBJ2-7; v_call: TRBV19; cdr3_aa: CASSMSRGEQYF
j_call: TRBJ1-5; v_call: TRBV5-6; cdr3_aa: CASSLRTGIGQPQHF
j_call: TRBJ1-1; v_call: TRBV28; cdr3_aa: CAGARLANTEAFF
j_call: TRBJ1-5; v_call: TRBV19; cdr3_aa: CASSYSYNQPQHF
j_call: TRBJ1-1; v_call: TRBV6-1; cdr3_aa: CATCPWTGEDTEAFF
j_call: TRBJ2-7; v_call: TRBV27; cdr3_aa: CASRGGGPYEQYF
j_call: TRBJ2-7; v_call: TRBV6-1; cdr3_aa: CASSVERAHEQYF
j_call: TRBJ2-3; v_call: TRBV7-3; cdr3_aa: CASSLQGLAGGPRNTQYF
j_call: TRBJ2-3; v_call: TRBV6-6; cdr3_aa: CASSPREVITDTQYF
j_call: TRBJ2-7; v_call: TRBV6-5; cdr3_aa: CASRPGTDPLYEQYF
j_call: TRBJ1-5; v_call: TRBV18; cdr3_aa: CASSPSGDQPQHF
j_call: TRBJ1-5; v_call: TRBV6-5; cdr3_aa: CASSWTGGTRNQPQHF
j_call: TRBJ2-5; v_call: TRBV29-1; cdr3_aa: CSVATGPGETQYF
j_call: TRBJ1-1; v_call: TRBV28; cdr3_aa: CASSFRGLGVNTEAFF
j_call: TRBJ2-2; v_call: TRBV5-4; cdr3_aa: CASSFPGGMRELFF